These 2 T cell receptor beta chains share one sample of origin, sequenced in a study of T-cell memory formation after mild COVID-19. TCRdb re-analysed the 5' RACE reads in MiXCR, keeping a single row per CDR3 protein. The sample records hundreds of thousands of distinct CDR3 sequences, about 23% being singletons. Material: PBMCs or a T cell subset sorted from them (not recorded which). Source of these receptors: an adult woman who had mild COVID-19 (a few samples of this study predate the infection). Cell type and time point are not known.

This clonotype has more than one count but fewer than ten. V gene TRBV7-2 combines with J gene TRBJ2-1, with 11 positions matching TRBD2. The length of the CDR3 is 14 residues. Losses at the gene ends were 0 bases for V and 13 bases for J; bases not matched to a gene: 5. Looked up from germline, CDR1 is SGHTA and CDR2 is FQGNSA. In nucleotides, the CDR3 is TGTGCCAGCAGCTTAGCGTTTACTAGCGGGAGCCAGTTCTTC. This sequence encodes CASSLAFTSGSQFF.

The CDR3 region is CASSRQGTQETQYF. Written as DNA, the CDR3 is TGTGCCAGCAGCCGACAGGGGACTCAAGAGACCCAGTACTTC. J is TRBJ2-5 and V is TRBV12-3 or TRBV12-4; TRBD1 matches at 8 bases. Trimming removed 6 bases from V and 2 bases from J; junction bases left unmatched: 5. The CDR3 totals 14 residues.